This T cell receptor (beta chain) was profiled in a study of CD8+ T cells in alopecia areata (dated by TCRdb to 2017 to 2018). Regarding the study in general: The treated patients took part in an open-label pilot trial in which moderate-to-severe alopecia areata was treated with oral tofacitinib at 5 to 10 mg twice daily. Tofacitinib was administered for 6 to 18 months, and 6 months of follow-up off drug were then conducted to assess delayed response and recurrence. In treated patients, disease severity was measured using the SALT score, which gives the percentage of scalp surface area affected. High-throughput TCRbeta sequencing was used to examine T cell clonal expansion in alopecia areata in both the C3H/HeJ mouse model and human patients. On the human side, TCRbeta sequencing was run on scalp tissue and on sorted CD4+ and CD8+ peripheral blood T cells from healthy controls and from alopecia areata patients with either patchy or totalis/universalis disease. Tofacitinib-treated patients had biopsies at baseline and at 4 and 24 weeks of treatment, with a later scalp biopsy in several patients. Scalp clonality was compared among normal scalp (n=4), patchy alopecia areata scalp (n=8), and alopecia totalis/universalis scalp (n=8). The RNA source kit depended on sample type: the PAXgene miRNA kit for fixed scalp, the miRNeasy kit for PBMCs, and the RNeasy kit for mouse skin. Amplification of TCRbeta CDR3 regions was done by immunoSEQ multiplex PCR using 35 Vbeta forward primers and 13 Jbeta reverse primers. Broad study findings and their caveats: Scalp clonality and the number of expanded CD8+ clones among the top 100 scalp clones were significantly decreased by tofacitinib. During tofacitinib treatment, many expanded lesional clones remained in scalp and blood, and this persistence may partly explain relapse after treatment is stopped. Shared TCR sequences between patients were less evident than in mice, which may be partly attributable to HLA diversity in the patient population. Resident alphabeta T cells in normal human skin are also sequenced, complicating scalp TCR repertoire analysis, unlike mouse skin dominated by gammadelta T cells. Because the treated cohort was small and had only one nonresponder, larger studies are needed to examine links between baseline CD8+ expansion and response. Higher clonality and more expanded CD8+ clones were observed in lesional scalp than in normal scalp, particularly in alopecia totalis/universalis, a finding suggestive of antigenic drive.

The library was made by the immunoSEQ multiplex PCR assay. RNA was extracted from all samples and reverse transcribed into cDNA, which served as template for TCR sequencing. SuperScript III was used for first-strand cDNA synthesis, primed with a 2:1 mix of oligo-dT and random hexamers. A synthetic immune receptor repertoire was used to gauge amplification bias, and whatever bias remained was removed computationally. Turning to the authors' computational methods: Raw reads were preprocessed for error removal, and CDR3 was defined according to IMGT conventions as running from the conserved cysteine to phenylalanine. Clonality was computed by normalizing Shannon entropy by log2 of the number of productive unique TCRs and subtracting the result from 1. CD4 or CD8 identity of scalp clones was inferred by cross-referencing scalp TCRbeta sequences with sorted blood CD4 and CD8 repertoires. TCRdb carries this immuneACCESS record with in-frame sequences only. Its versions omit some clonotypes, under half of them owing to an unresolved V gene in the studies checked, with the rest unexplained. Clone size and the V and J calls come from that table; the DNA yielded D and trimming. For this sample the table gives 200,000 or so clones, of which 55% to 75% were detected only once. The ten largest clones take up about 5% of the sample.

As concerns this clone: The specificity of this receptor is unknown. The input lacks base qualities; no much larger clone sits a single base away.

The time point label for this specimen denotes: around 26 weeks on oral tofacitinib. The label giving this sample's treatment or condition can be read as: oral pan-JAK inhibitor, 5-10 mg twice daily. Lesional scalp punch biopsies and peripheral blood were collected from alopecia areata patients. PBMCs were isolated by density centrifugation and stained for CD3, CD4 and CD8, and CD4+ and CD8+ T cells were sorted on a FACSAria. V gives up 1 base and J gives up 8 bases, and the segment between their germline ends measures 6 bases. The CDR3 numbers 11 residues from cysteine through phenylalanine. Only the CDR3 DNA is retained, 33 bases long and in frame from the first base. For CDR1 and CDR2, the germline V gene (reference sequence) lists DFQATT and SNEGSKA.

The sequences come from CD4+ T cells sorted from blood, collected at week 24, from a patient treated with tofacitinib. The clonotype originates from a human donor with alopecia areata. The sequence links TRBV20-1 to TRBJ2-1, with the identity of the D gene unclear. Here is the DNA: TGCAGTGCTAGAGTAGTTTATGAGCAGTTCTTC. Translated, this is CSARVVYEQFF.